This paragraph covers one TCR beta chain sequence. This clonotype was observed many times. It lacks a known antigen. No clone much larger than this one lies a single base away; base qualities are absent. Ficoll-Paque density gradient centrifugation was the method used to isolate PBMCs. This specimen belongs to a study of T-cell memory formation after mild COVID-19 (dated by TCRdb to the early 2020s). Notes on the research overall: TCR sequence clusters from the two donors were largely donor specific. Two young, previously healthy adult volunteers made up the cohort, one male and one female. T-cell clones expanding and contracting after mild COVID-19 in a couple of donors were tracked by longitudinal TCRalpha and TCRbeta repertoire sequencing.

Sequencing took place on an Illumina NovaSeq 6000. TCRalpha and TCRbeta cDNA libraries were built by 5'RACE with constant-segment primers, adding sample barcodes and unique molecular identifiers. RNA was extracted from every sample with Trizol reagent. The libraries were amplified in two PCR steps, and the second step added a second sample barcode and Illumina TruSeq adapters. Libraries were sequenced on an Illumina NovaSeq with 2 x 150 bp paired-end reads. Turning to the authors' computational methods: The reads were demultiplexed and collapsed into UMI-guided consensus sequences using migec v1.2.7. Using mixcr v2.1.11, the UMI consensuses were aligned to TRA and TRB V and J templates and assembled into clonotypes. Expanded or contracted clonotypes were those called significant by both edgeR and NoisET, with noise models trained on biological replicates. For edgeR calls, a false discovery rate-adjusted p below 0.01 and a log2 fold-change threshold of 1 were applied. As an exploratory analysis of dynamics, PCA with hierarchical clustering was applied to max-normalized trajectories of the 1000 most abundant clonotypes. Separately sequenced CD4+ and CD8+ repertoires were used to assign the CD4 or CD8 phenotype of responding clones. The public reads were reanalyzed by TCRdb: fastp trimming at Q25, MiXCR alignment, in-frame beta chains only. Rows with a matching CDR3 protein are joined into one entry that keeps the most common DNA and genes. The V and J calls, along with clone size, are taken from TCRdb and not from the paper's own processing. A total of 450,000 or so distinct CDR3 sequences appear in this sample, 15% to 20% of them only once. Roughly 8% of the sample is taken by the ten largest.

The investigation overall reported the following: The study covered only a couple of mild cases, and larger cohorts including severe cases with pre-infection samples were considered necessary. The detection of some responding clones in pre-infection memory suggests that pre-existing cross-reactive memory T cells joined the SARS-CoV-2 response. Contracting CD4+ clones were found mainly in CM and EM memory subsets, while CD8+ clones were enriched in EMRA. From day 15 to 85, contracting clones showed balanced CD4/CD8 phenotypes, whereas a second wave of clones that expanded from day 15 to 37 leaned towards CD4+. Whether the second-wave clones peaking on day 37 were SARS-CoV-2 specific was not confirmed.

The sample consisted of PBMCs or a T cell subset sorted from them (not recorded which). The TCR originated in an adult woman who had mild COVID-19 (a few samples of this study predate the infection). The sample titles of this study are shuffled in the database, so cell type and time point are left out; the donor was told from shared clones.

The CDR3 is CASSRDGGAYNEQFF. The nucleotide sequence is given as TGTGCCAGCAGTAGAGACGGGGGGGCCTACAATGAGCAGTTCTTC. The chain was built from TRBV6-1 and TRBJ2-1; TRBD2 aligns with 8 central bases. The cysteine opens and the phenylalanine closes a CDR3 of 15 amino acids. The read is trimmed to its CDR3 DNA, 45 bases read in frame from base 1. Ends trimmed: V by 5 bases, J by 2 bases; bases unmatched to a gene: 5. From the germline V gene, CDR1 is MNHNS and CDR2 is SASEGT.